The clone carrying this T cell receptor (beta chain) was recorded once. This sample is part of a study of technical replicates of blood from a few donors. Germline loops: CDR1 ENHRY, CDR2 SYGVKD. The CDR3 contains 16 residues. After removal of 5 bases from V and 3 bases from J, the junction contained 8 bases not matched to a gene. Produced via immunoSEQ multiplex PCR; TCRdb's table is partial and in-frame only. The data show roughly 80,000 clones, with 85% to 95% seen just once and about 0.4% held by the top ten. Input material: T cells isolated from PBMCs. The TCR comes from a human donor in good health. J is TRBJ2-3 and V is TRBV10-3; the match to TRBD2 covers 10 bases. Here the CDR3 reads CAISFSSSGSTDTQYF. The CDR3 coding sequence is TGTGCCATCAGTTTCTCTTCTAGCGGGAGTACAGATACGCAGTATTTT.